Listed here are 15 T cell receptor beta chains from one sample, sequenced in a study of T-cell memory formation after mild COVID-19. TCRdb reprocessed the 5' RACE reads with MiXCR, giving one entry per CDR3 protein. The sample lists around 450,000 distinct CDR3 sequences, 24% occurring once. The sample taken for sequencing was PBMCs or a T cell subset sorted from them (not recorded which). Every receptor here comes from an adult woman who had mild COVID-19 (a few samples of this study predate the infection). Cell type and time point are not known.

This clonotype turned up a few times. For the CDR3, the DNA is TGTGCCAGCACTACTGGGCCCGGGGAGACCCAGTACTTC. Amino acids: CASTTGPGETQYF. The chain is built from TRBV12-3 or TRBV12-4 and TRBJ2-5; no reliable D call. CDR3 size: 13 residues. V was cut by 7 bases and J by 5 bases, with 14 bases left in between.

This sequence joins TRBV29-1 and TRBJ1-1, with D unclear. V lost 0 bases, J lost 0 bases, and 5 bases lay in between. Germline loops: CDR1 SQVTM, CDR2 ANQGSEA. CDR3 length: 13 residues. The CDR3 here is CSVEDGLNTEAFF. The CDR3 DNA reads as TGCAGCGTTGAAGATGGGCTGAACACTGAAGCTTTCTTT.

The chain joins TRBV11-2 to TRBJ2-7; weak D call: TRBD1 (5 bases). Germline assignment: CDR1 SGHAT and CDR2 FQNNGV. The CDR3 consists of 13 residues. Deletions cut 5 bases from V and 2 bases from J, with 10 bases between. Here the CDR3 reads CASSKTAPYEQYF. In DNA form, the CDR3 reads TGTGCCAGCAGCAAGACAGCTCCCTACGAGCAGTACTTC.

The CDR3 sequence: CASSQVGSQETQYF. DNA of the CDR3: TGTGCCAGCAGCCAAGTCGGGTCCCAAGAGACCCAGTACTTC. V gene TRBV3-1 combines with J gene TRBJ2-5; D remains unclear. The CDR3 is 14 amino acids. V was cut by 1 base and J by 1 base, with 7 bases left in between. Germline CDR1 reads LGHDT; CDR2 reads YNNKEL (reference sequence).

The sample holds a few counts of this clonotype. The chain recombines TRBV28 with TRBJ2-1; 10 bases map to TRBD2. CDR3 size: 16 residues. The V gene end was trimmed by 3 bases and the J gene end by 2 bases; junction bases not matched to a gene: 4. Germline-derived CDR1 and CDR2 are MDHEN and SYDVKM. The CDR3 region is CASSFRAGGPYNEQFF. The CDR3, as DNA: TGTGCCAGCAGTTTTAGAGCGGGAGGGCCCTACAATGAGCAGTTCTTC. Full variable domain (rest looked up from reference TRBV28 and TRBJ2-1): DVKVTQSSRYLVKRTGEKVFLECVQDMDHENMFWYRQDPGLGLRLIYFSYDVKMKEKGDIPEGYSVSREKKERFSLILESASTNQTSMYLCASSFRAGGPYNEQFFGPGTRLTVL.

This clonotype was observed a few times. The rearrangement links TRBV5-1 to TRBJ2-7; 10 bases map to TRBD2. Germline CDR1 and CDR2: SGHRS and YFSETQ. V was pared by 3 bases and J by 3 bases, with 3 bases of the junction left unmatched. CDR3 length: 14 residues. CDR3: CASSSGLANYEQYF. For the CDR3, the DNA is TGCGCCAGCAGCTCGGGACTAGCGAACTACGAGCAGTACTTC.

The gene calls are TRBV3-1 and TRBJ2-2, with TRBD1 as a possible D gene (5 bases). V lost 2 bases to trimming and J lost 4 bases, with 8 bases between them. This CDR3 comprises 14 residues. Germline V gene lookup returns CDR1 LGHDT and CDR2 YNNKEL (reference sequence). The CDR3 DNA reads as TGTGCCAGCAGCCAATTAGGGGCCACCGGGGAGCTGTTTTTT. As protein: CASSQLGATGELFF. The full variable domain, rest sourced from reference TRBV3-1 and TRBJ2-2, is DTAVSQTPKYLVTQMGNDKSIKCEQNLGHDTMYWYKQDSKKFLKIMFSYNNKELIINETVPNRFSPKSPDKAHLNLHINSLELGDSAVYFCASSQLGATGELFFGEGSRLTVL.

This clonotype has more than one count but fewer than ten. The chain has TRBV25-1 and TRBJ2-1; weak D call: TRBD2 (6 bases). V lost 7 bases to trimming and J lost 10 bases, with 17 bases between them. The germline V gene encodes CDR1 MGHDK and CDR2 SYGVNS. This CDR3 has 13 residues. In nucleotides, the CDR3 is TGTGCCAGCAAAGTCCGGGACTTGAGAGAGCAGTTCTTC. Amino acids: CASKVRDLREQFF.

This clonotype occurred a few times. The J gene is TRBJ1-1, the V gene TRBV2; 10 nucleotides match TRBD1. Germline V gene sequence: CDR1 SNHLY, CDR2 FYNNEI. This CDR3 spans 14 amino acids. V was clipped by 7 bases and J by 8 bases; unmatched bases: 10. The CDR3 loop is CASNDDRGLPEAFF. CDR3 DNA: TGTGCCAGCAATGATGACAGGGGGCTACCGGAAGCTTTCTTT.

The rearrangement joins TRBV24-1 to TRBJ1-2; 8 nucleotides align to TRBD1. The CDR3 sequence is 17 residues long. V was clipped by 5 bases and J by 0 bases; unmatched bases: 10. Germline V gene sequence: CDR1 KGHDR, CDR2 SFDVKD. In DNA, the CDR3 is TGTGCCACCAGTGCCGGGGGACAGGAACGAGCTAACTATGGCTACACCTTC. It yields the protein CATSAGGQERANYGYTF.

J is TRBJ2-5 and V is TRBV7-9; TRBD1 aligns across 11 bases. CDR1 and CDR2 (germline): SEHNR, FQNEAQ (reference sequence). This CDR3 has 16 amino acids. Trimming removed 5 bases from V and 4 bases from J; junction bases left unmatched: 9. CDR3 region: CASSLRDRGFGETQYF. The CDR3 bases are TGTGCCAGCAGCCTCCGGGACAGGGGGTTCGGAGAGACCCAGTACTTC.

The rearrangement uses TRBV4-1 and TRBJ1-2; maybe TRBD1 (5 bases). The CDR3 extends over 16 amino acids. Germline CDR1 and CDR2: MGHRA and YSYEKL. V was clipped by 5 bases and J by 4 bases, with 20 bases between them. CDR3 sequence: CASSEGLLEGSYGYTF. In nucleotides, the CDR3 is TGCGCCAGCAGCGAGGGACTTCTGGAAGGATCCTATGGCTACACCTTC.

This clonotype was seen ten or more times. This sequence joins TRBV5-6 and TRBJ2-7; D gene uncertain. V lost 2 bases, J lost 3 bases, and 3 bases lay in between. Germline-derived CDR1 and CDR2 are SGHDT and YYEEEE. The CDR3 length is 11 residues. The CDR3 DNA sequence: TGTGCCAGCAGCTTATTCTACGAGCAGTACTTC. Translated: CASSLFYEQYF.

The V gene is TRBV7-9, the J gene TRBJ1-2; D unresolved. The germline gives CDR1 SEHNR, CDR2 FQNEAQ (reference sequence). This CDR3 region has 14 residues. V was pared by 5 bases and J by 3 bases, with 13 bases between. CDR3 amino acids: CASSPEIGDYGYTF. The CDR3 DNA sequence: TGTGCCAGCAGCCCTGAGATCGGGGACTATGGCTACACCTTC. Complete variable domain (other parts from reference TRBV7-9 and TRBJ1-2): DTGVSQNPRHKITKRGQNVTFRCDPISEHNRLYWYRQTLGQGPEFLTYFQNEAQLEKSRLLSDRFSAERPKGSFSTLEIQRTEQGDSAMYLCASSPEIGDYGYTFGSGTRLTVV.

Only a few counts were recorded for this clonotype. In nucleotides, the CDR3 is TGCAGTGCCACGACATATAACTATGGCTACACCTTC. Its protein is CSATTYNYGYTF. This chain uses TRBV20-1 with TRBJ1-2; D remains ambiguous. V lost 6 bases, J lost 1 base, and 9 bases lay in between. Germline lookup yields CDR1 DFQATT and CDR2 SNEGSKA (reference sequence). The CDR3 totals 12 residues.